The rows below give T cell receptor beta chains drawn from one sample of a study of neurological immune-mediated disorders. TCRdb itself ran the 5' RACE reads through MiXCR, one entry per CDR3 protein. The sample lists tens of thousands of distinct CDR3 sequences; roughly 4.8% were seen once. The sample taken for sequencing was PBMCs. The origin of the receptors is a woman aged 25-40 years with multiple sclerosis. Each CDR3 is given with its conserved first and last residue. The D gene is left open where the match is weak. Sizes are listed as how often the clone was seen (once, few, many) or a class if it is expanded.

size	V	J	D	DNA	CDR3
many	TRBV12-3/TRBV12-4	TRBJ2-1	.	TGTGCCAGCAGTTTAGGGGGGGTTGCGGGGGCCCACAATGAGCAGTTCTTC	CASSLGGVAGAHNEQFF
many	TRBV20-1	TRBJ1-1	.	TGCAGTGCTTCGTTACCCCGTGCCGGGATCATGAACACTGAAGCTTTCTTT	CSASLPRAGIMNTEAFF
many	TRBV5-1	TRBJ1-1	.	TGCGCCAGCAGCTTGGCCCCGGGACGGCCAAACACTGAAGCTTTCTTT	CASSLAPGRPNTEAFF
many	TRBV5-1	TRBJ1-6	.	TGCGCCAGCAGTTTTGGAAGGGACCCGGGGTCGCCCCTCCACTTT	CASSFGRDPGSPLHF
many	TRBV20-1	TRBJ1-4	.	TGCAGTGCTAGAGATACCGGTGTGGGGGAAAAACTGTTTTTT	CSARDTGVGEKLFF
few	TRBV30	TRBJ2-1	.	TGTGCCTGGAGTGTATTGGGTTACAATGAGCAGTTCTTC	CAWSVLGYNEQFF
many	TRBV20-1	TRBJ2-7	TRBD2	TGCAGTGCTCCTAAGGCTAGCGGGAGTTACGAGCAGTACTTC	CSAPKASGSYEQYF
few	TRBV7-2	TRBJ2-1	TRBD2	TGTGCCAGCAGCTTCCTAGCGGACCCGTACAATGAGCAGTTCTTC	CASSFLADPYNEQFF
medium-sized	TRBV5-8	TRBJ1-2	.	TGTGCCAGCAGCTTATCCGGGGCAAATGGCTACACCTTC	CASSLSGANGYTF
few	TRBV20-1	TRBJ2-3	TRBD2	TGCAGTGCTAGCCCGTGGGGGGCGGGAGGGCCCACAGATACGCAGTATTTT	CSASPWGAGGPTDTQYF
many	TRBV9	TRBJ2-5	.	TGTGCCAGCAGCGTAAGTCTAATTCAAGAGACCCAGTACTTC	CASSVSLIQETQYF
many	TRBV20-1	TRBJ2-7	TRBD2	TGCAGTGCTCACCCTAGCGGGAGGGCCCCTGGCGAGCAGTACTTC	CSAHPSGRAPGEQYF
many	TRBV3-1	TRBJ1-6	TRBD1	TGTGCCAGCAGCCATAATCCGGGACAGGGGATTGGAGGCTCACCCCTCCACTTT	CASSHNPGQGIGGSPLHF